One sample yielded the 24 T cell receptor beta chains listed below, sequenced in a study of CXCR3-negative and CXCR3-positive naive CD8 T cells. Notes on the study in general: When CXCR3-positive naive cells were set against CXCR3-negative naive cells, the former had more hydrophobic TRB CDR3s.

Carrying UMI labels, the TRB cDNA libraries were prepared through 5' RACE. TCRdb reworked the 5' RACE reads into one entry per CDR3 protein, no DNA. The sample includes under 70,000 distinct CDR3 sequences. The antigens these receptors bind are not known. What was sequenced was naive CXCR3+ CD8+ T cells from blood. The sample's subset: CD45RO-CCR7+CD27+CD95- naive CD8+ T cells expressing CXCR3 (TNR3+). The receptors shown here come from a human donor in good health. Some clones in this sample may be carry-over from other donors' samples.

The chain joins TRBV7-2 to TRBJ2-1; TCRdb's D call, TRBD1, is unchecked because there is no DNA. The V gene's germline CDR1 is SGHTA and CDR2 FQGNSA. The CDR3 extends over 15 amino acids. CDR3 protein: CASSLGQGSYNEQFF.

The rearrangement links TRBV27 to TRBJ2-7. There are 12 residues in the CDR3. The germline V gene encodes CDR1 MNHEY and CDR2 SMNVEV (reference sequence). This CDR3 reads CASWSTSYEQYF.

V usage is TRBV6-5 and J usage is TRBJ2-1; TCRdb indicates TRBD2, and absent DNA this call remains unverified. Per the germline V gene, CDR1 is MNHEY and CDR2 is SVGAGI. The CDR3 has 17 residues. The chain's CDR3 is CASSYSMGILADNEQFF.

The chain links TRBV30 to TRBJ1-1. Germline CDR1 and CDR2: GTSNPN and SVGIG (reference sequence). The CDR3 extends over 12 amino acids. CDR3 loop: CAWSVGVELVFF.

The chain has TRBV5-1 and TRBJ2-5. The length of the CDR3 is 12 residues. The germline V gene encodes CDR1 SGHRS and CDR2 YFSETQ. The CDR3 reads CASSSPQETQYF.

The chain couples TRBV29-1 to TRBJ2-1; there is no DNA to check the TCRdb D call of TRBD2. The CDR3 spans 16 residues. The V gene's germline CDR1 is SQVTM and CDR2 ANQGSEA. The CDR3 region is CSVGGMQRGARGEQFF.

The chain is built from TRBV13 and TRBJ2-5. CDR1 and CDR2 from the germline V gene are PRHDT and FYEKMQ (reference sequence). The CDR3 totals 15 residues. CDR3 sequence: CASSARDKNRETQYF.

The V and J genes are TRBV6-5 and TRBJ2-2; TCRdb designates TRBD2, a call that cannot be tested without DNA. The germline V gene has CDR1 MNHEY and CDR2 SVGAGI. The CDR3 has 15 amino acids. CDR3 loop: CASSYLPQNTGELFF.

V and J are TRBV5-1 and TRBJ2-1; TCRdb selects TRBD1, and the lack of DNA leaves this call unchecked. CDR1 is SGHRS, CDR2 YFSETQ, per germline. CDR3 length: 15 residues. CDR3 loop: CASSEPGTGVLEQFF.

The CDR3 is CSVRELGYEQYF. V is TRBV29-1 and J is TRBJ2-7; checking the TCRdb D call of TRBD2 is not possible without DNA. This CDR3 has 12 amino acids. Germline loops: CDR1 SQVTM, CDR2 ANQGSEA.

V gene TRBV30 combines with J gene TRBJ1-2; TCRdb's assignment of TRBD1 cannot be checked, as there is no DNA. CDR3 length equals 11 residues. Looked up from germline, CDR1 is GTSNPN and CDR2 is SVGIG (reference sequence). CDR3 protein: CAWSGGHGYTF.

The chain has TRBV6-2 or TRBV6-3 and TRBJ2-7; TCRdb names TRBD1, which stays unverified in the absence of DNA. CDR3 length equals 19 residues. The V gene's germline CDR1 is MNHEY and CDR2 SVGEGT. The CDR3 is CASVDVFGSRGQGWHEQYF.

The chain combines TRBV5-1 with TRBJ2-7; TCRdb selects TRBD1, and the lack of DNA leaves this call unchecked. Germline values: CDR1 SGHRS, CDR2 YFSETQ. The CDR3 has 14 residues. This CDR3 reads CASSLEAGAYEQYF.

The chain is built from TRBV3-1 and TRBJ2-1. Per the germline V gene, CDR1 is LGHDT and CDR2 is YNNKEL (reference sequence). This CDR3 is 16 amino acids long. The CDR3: CASSQVWESSYNEQFF.

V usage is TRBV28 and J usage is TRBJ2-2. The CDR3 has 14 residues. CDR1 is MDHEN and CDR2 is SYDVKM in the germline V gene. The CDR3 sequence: CASSTDPNTGELFF.

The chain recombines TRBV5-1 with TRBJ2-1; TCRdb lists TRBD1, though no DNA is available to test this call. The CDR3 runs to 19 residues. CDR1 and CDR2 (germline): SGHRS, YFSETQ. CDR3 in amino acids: CASSLVPSLSELTYNEQFF.

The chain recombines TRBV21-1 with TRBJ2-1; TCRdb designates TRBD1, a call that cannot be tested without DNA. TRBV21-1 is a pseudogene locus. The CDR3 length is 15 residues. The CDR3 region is CASSKRGSEQPEQFF.

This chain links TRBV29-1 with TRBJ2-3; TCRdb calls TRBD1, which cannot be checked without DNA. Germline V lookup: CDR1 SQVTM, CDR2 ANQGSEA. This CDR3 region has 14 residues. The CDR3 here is CSVGGGQGTDTQYF.

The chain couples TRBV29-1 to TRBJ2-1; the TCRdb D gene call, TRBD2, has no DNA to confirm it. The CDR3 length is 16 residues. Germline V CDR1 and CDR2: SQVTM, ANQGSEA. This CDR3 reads CSVEAVLEGTYNEQFF.

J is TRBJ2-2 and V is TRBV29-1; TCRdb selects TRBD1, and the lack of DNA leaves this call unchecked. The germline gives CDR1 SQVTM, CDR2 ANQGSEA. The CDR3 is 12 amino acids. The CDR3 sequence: CSAPGGTGELFF.

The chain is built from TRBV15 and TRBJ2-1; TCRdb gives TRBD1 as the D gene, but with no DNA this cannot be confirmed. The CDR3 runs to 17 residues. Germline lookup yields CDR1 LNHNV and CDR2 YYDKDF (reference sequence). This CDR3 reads CATSRDQIPPLYNEQLF.

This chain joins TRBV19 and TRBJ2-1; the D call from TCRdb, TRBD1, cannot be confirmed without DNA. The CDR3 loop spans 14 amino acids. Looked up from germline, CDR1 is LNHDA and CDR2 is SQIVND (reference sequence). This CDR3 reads CATLRDSSYNEQFF.

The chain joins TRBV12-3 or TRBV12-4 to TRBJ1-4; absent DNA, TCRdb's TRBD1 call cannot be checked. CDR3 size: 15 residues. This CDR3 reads CASSPYRGQREKLFF.

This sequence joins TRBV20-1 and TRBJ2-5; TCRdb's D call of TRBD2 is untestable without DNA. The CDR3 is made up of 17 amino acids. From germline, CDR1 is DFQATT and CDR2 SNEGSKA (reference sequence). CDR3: CSARTQNAGGGGETQYF.